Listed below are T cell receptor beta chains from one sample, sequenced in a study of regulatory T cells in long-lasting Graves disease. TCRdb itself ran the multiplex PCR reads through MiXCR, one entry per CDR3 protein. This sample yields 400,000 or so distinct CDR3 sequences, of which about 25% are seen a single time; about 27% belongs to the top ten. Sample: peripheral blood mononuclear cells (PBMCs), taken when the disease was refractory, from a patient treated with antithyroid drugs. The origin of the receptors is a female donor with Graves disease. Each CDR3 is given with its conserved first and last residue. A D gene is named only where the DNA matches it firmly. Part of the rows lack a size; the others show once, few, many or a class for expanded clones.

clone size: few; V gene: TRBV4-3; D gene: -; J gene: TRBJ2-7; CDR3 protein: CASSQGRGSEQYF
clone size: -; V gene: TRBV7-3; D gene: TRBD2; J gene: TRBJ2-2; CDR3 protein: CASSWTSGLTGELFF
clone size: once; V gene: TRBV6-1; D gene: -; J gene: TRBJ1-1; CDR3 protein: CASWQGRRGTEAFF
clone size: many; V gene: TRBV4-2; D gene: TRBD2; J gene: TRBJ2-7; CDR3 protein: CASSQDSSRGVVEQYF
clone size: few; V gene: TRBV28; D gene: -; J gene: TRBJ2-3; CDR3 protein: CASSPLGVGKDTQYF
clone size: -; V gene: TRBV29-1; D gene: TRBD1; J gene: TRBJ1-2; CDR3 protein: CSGGQGGDGYTF
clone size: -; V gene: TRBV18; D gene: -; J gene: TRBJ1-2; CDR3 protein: CASSPTTFANYGYTF
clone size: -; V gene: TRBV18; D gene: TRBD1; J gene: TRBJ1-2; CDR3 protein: CASSPAGDSNYGYTF
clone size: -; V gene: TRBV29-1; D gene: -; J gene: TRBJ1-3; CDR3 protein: CSVRLSSGNTIYF
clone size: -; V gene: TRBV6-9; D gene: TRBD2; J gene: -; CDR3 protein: CASSYLASGSDNEQFF
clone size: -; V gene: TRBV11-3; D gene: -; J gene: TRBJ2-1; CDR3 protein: CASSLDDSYYNEQFF
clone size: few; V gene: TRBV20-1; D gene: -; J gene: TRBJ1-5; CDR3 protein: CSALPHGALGQPQHF
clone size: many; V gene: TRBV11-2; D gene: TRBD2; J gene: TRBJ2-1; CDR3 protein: CASSSGGYNEQFF
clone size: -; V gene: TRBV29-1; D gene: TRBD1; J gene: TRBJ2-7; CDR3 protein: CSVQGNSYEQYF
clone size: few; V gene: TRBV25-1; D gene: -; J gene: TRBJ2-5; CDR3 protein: CASSGIISQETQYF
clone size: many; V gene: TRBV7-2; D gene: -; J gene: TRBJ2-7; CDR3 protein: CASSLGGRGTYEQYF
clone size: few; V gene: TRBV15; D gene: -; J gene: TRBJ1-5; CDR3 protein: CATSRGGGFSNQPQHF
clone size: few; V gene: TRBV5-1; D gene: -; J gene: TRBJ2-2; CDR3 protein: CASSLSTGAELFF
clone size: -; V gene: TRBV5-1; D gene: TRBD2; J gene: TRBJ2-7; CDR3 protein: CASSWGGGGSSHEQYF
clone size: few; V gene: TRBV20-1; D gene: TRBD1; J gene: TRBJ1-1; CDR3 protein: CSARNRGSGEAFF
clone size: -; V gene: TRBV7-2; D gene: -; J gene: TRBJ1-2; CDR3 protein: CASSLEAGATNYGYTF
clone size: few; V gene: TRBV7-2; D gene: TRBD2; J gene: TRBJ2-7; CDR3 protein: CASSLTSDDSYEQYF
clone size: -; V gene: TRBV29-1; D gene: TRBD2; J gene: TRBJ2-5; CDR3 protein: CSVEDMPSGRRKTQYF
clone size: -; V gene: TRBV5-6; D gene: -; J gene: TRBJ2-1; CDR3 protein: CASSLGPQQFF
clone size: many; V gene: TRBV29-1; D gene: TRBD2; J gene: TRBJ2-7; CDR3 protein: CSVEELISGSSYEQYF
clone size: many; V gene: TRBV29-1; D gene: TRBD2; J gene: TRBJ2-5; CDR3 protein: CSVMTSGRAGETQYF
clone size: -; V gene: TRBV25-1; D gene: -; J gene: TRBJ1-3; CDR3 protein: CASSKDVGGLGNTIYF
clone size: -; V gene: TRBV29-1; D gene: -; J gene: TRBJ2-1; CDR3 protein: CSVVLNLGYNEQFF
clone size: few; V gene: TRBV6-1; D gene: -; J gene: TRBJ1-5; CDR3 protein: CASRRGAGANQPQHF
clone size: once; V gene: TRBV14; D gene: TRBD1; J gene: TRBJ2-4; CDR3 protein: CASSPLRTGDNHIQYF
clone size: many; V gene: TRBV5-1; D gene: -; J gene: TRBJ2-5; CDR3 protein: CASTNARETQYF
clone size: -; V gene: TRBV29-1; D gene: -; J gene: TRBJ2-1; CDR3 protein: CSVEARFGEQFF
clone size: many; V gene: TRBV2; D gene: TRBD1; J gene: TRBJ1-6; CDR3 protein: CASSPLDRVNSPLHF
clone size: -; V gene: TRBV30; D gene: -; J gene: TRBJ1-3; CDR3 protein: CAWSNPGIYSGNTIYF
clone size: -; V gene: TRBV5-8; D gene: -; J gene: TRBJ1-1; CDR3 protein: CASSLRFTTATEAFF
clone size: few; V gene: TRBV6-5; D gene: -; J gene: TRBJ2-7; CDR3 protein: CASSSPPGAGSTEQYF
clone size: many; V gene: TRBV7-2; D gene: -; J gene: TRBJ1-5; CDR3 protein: CASSFGRISNQPQHF
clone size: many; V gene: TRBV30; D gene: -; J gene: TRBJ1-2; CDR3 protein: CAWSWIYNYGYTF
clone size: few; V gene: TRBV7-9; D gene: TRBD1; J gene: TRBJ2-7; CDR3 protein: CASSLGQGAAYEQYF
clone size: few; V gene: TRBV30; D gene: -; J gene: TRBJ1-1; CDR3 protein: CAWIWGANTEAFF
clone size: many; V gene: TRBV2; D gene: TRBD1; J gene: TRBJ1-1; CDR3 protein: CASSKTDRGTEAFF
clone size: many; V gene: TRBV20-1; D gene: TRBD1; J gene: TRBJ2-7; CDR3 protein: CSAPGQGGEQYF